A selection of T cell receptor beta chains follows, all from one sample in a study of human T cells and chemical hapten exposure. TCRdb re-called the RACE reads with MiXCR, one entry per CDR3 protein. The sample contains just under 350,000 distinct CDR3 sequences, under 8% of which appear only once. Source: whole blood, taken in connection with sensitization to the hapten diphenylcyclopropenone (DPC). The source of these receptors is a woman aged 18-29 years with alopecia areata. Some clones in this sample may be carry-over from other donors' samples. Both conserved end residues are part of each CDR3. A D gene is named only where the DNA matches it firmly. Clone size is not always given. Where it is, it says once, few, many or a class for expanded clones.

>TRBJ1-5|TRBV6-2/TRBV6-3|.|many
CASSYGFEGQPQHF
TGTGCCAGCAGTTACGGATTCGAGGGCCAGCCCCAGCATTTT
>TRBJ2-5|TRBV6-1|.|.
CASSQGHQETQYF
TGTGCCAGCAGTCAGGGTCATCAAGAGACCCAGTACTTC
>TRBJ1-1|TRBV6-6|.|few
CASRGTEAFF
TGTGCCAGCAGGGGGACTGAAGCTTTCTTT
>TRBJ2-2|TRBV6-5|.|medium-sized
CASSSPRDTFTGELFF
TGTGCCAGCAGTTCCCCTCGGGACACCTTCACCGGGGAGCTGTTTTTT
>TRBJ1-6|TRBV7-8|TRBD1|few
CASSGRDRVGSPLHF
TGTGCCAGCAGCGGAAGGGACAGGGTCGGTTCACCCCTCCACTTT
>TRBJ2-3|TRBV29-1|TRBD1|few
CSVPGQGTDTQYF
TGCAGCGTCCCGGGACAGGGCACAGATACGCAGTATTTT
>TRBJ1-3|TRBV3-1|.|.
CASSERAVNTIYF
TGTGCCAGCAGCGAAAGGGCAGTAAACACCATATATTTT
>TRBJ2-7|TRBV7-9|TRBD1|.
CASSSQGQKNYEQYF
TGTGCCAGCAGCTCGCAGGGACAGAAAAACTACGAGCAGTACTTC
>TRBJ2-7|TRBV9|TRBD1|many
CASSAGTGIYEQYF
TGTGCCAGCAGCGCCGGGACAGGAATCTACGAGCAGTACTTC
>TRBJ1-5|TRBV12-3/TRBV12-4|.|.
CASSRNSNQPQHF
TGTGCCAGCAGCCGTAATAGCAATCAGCCCCAGCATTTT
>TRBJ1-5|TRBV3-1|.|many
CASSQDHSVAQPQHF
TGTGCCAGCAGCCAAGACCACAGTGTTGCTCAGCCCCAGCATTTT
>TRBJ1-5|TRBV10-3|TRBD1|few
CAISDRPGTGNQPQHF
TGTGCCATCAGCGACCGCCCCGGGACAGGGAATCAGCCCCAGCATTTT
>TRBJ1-2|TRBV29-1|.|few
CSVEQVWPGYTF
TGCAGCGTTGAACAGGTTTGGCCGGGCTACACCTTC
>TRBJ2-6|TRBV9|.|many
CASSTDGSGANVLTF
TGTGCCAGCAGCACCGACGGCTCTGGGGCCAACGTCCTGACTTTC
>TRBJ2-3|TRBV11-2|.|few
CASSLGPSASTDTQYF
TGTGCCAGCAGCTTAGGCCCCTCGGCTAGCACAGATACGCAGTATTTT
>TRBJ2-5|TRBV6-5|TRBD2|few
CASSYSSLAGHQETQYF
TGTGCCAGCAGTTACTCGAGCCTAGCGGGGCATCAAGAGACCCAGTACTTC
>TRBJ1-6|TRBV27|.|.
CASSPLTGTSSPLHF
TGTGCCAGCAGTCCGCTGACAGGCACCAGTTCACCCCTCCACTTT
>TRBJ2-7|TRBV27|.|few
CASSLYGDGDYEQYF
TGTGCCAGCAGTTTATATGGGGACGGGGACTACGAGCAGTACTTC
>TRBJ1-1|TRBV10-3|.|few
CAISGVTGLNTEAFF
TGTGCCATCAGTGGGGTAACAGGCCTGAACACTGAAGCTTTCTTT
>TRBJ1-1|TRBV20-1|.|many
CSASWGFGTEAFF
TGCAGTGCTTCCTGGGGGTTCGGTACTGAAGCTTTCTTT
>TRBJ2-5|TRBV12-3/TRBV12-4|.|.
CASSSSRGQETQYF
TGTGCCAGCAGTTCCAGCAGGGGTCAAGAGACCCAGTACTTC
>TRBJ1-2|TRBV6-5|.|few
CASSYSSGEGYTF
TGTGCCAGCAGTTACTCGTCAGGGGAGGGCTACACCTTC
>TRBJ2-1|TRBV12-5|.|many
CASGFSHEQFF
TGTGCTAGTGGTTTTTCCCATGAGCAGTTCTTC
>TRBJ2-3|TRBV7-9|TRBD1|.
CASSRNRGLKSDTQYF
TGTGCCAGCAGTCGAAACAGGGGGCTTAAATCAGATACGCAGTATTTT
>TRBJ1-5|TRBV12-3/TRBV12-4|.|.
CASSRDNSNQPQHF
TGTGCCAGCAGCCGGGACAACAGCAATCAGCCCCAGCATTTT
>TRBJ1-1|TRBV6-2/TRBV6-3|.|many
CASSYELNTEAFF
TGTGCCAGCAGTTACGAACTGAACACTGAAGCTTTCTTT
>TRBJ2-7|TRBV12-3/TRBV12-4|.|many
CASRASSYEQYF
TGTGCCAGCAGGGCTAGCTCCTACGAGCAGTACTTC
>TRBJ2-3|TRBV5-1|TRBD2|many
CASRQRGGGATTDTQYF
TGCGCCAGCCGTCAAAGGGGCGGGGGGGCTACCACAGATACGCAGTATTTT
>TRBJ1-1|TRBV10-3|.|.
CAVMGITNTEAFF
TGTGCCGTGATGGGCATAACGAACACTGAAGCTTTCTTT
>TRBJ2-3|TRBV7-2|.|.
CASSLRVLRMGGSTDTQYF
TGTGCCAGCAGCTTACGGGTCTTGCGTATGGGGGGAAGCACAGATACGCAGTATTTT
>TRBJ2-3|TRBV4-2|.|few
CASSQDGGGQKTSTDTQYF
TGTGCCAGCAGCCAAGATGGAGGGGGCCAGAAAACTAGCACAGATACGCAGTATTTT
>TRBJ2-7|TRBV28|TRBD2|.
CASSSSGPEEQYF
TGTGCCAGCAGTTCTAGCGGGCCTGAGGAGCAGTACTTC
>TRBJ2-1|TRBV7-2|.|.
CASSSRPHNEQFF
TGTGCCAGCAGCTCCCGGCCCCATAATGAGCAGTTCTTC
>TRBJ2-5|TRBV11-2|.|.
CASSFGSSRETQYF
TGTGCCAGCTCTTTCGGGTCTAGCCGAGAGACCCAGTACTTC
>TRBJ1-2|TRBV7-9|TRBD1|.
CASSLQGDPYGYTF
TGTGCCAGCAGCTTACAGGGGGACCCCTATGGCTACACCTTC
>TRBJ2-5|TRBV2|TRBD2|many
CASRAPFSGGQETQYF
TGTGCCAGCAGGGCCCCCTTTAGCGGGGGCCAAGAGACCCAGTACTTC
>TRBJ2-3|TRBV21-1|.|.
CASSQKNIKRGSTDTQYF
TGTGCCAGCTCACAAAAAAATATAAAGCGGGGCTCCACAGATACGCAGTATTTT
>TRBJ1-2|TRBV6-5|TRBD1|few
CASSYTTGPLYGYTF
TGTGCCAGCAGTTACACGACAGGGCCCCTTTATGGCTACACCTTC
>TRBJ2-5|TRBV6-5|.|many
CASTSTVTAETQYF
TGTGCCAGCACCTCTACAGTGACTGCGGAGACCCAGTACTTC
>TRBJ2-5|TRBV3-1|.|few
CASSQDSQRQETQYF
TGTGCCAGCAGCCAAGATTCACAGCGCCAAGAGACCCAGTACTTC
>TRBJ1-6|TRBV2|TRBD1|many
CASKGQGASPLHF
TGTGCCAGCAAGGGACAGGGGGCCTCACCCCTCCACTTT
>TRBJ2-4|TRBV24-1|.|many
CATSEFFSLTWNIQYF
TGTGCCACCAGTGAGTTCTTTTCTCTGACGTGGAACATTCAGTACTTC
>TRBJ1-2|TRBV5-4|TRBD1|few
CASSLVPGQETYGYTF
TGTGCCAGCAGCTTGGTCCCGGGACAGGAGACCTATGGCTACACCTTC
>TRBJ1-1|TRBV29-1|.|many
CSVESPDMNTEAFF
TGCAGCGTTGAAAGCCCGGACATGAACACTGAAGCTTTCTTT
>TRBJ2-5|TRBV28|TRBD1|few
CASSLSGTGGGETQYF
TGTGCCAGCAGTTTATCTGGGACAGGGGGCGGAGAGACCCAGTACTTC
>TRBJ1-1|TRBV5-1|TRBD1|few
CASSLEWINRGRNPRTEAFF
TGCGCCAGCAGCTTGGAGTGGATTAACAGGGGGCGGAATCCCCGAACTGAAGCTTTCTTT
>TRBJ1-5|TRBV5-1|.|many
CASSLDGASNQPQHF
TGCGCCAGCAGCTTGGACGGGGCTAGCAATCAGCCCCAGCATTTT